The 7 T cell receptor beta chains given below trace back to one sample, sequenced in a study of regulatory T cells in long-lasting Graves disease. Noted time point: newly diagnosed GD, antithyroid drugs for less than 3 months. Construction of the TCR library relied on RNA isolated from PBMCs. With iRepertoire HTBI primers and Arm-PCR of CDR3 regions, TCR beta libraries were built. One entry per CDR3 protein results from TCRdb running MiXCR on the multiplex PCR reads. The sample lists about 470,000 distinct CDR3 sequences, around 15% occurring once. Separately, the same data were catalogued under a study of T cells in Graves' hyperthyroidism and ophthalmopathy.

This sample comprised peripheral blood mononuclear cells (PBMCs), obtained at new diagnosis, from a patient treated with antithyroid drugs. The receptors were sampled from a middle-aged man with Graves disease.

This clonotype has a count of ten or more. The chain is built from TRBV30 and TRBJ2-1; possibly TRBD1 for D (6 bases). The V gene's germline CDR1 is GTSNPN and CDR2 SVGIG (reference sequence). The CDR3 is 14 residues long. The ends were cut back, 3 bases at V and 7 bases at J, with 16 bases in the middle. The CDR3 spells CAWRQGGRRNEQFF. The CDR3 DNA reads TGTGCCTGGAGACAGGGCGGAAGGAGGAATGAGCAGTTCTTC.

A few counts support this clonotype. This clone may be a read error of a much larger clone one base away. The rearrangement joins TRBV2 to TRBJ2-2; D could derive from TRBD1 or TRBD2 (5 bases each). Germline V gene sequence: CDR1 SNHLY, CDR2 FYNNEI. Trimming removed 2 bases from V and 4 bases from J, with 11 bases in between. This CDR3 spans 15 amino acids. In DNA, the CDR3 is TGTGCCAGCAGTGAAATGGCAGGGAGCACCGGGGAGCTGTTTTTT. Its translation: CASSEMAGSTGELFF.

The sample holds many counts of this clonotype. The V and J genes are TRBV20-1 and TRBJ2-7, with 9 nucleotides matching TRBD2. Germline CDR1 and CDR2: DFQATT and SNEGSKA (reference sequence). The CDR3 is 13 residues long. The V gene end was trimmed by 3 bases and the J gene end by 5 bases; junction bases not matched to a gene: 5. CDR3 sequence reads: CSASSGRGNEQYF. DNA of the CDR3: TGCAGTGCTAGTAGCGGGAGAGGCAACGAGCAGTACTTC.

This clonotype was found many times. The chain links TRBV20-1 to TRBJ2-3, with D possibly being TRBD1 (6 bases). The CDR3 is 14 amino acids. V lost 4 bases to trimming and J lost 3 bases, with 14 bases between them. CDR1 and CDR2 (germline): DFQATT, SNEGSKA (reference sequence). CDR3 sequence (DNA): TGCAGTGCTACTCCAGGGGAGCTTACAGATACGCAGTATTTT. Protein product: CSATPGELTDTQYF.

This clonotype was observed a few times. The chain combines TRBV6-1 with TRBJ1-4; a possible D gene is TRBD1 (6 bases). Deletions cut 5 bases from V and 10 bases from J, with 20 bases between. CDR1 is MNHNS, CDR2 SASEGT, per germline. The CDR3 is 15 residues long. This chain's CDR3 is CASSTPGAKGGKLFF. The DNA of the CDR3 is TGTGCCAGCAGTACCCCCGGGGCGAAAGGGGGAAAACTGTTTTTT.

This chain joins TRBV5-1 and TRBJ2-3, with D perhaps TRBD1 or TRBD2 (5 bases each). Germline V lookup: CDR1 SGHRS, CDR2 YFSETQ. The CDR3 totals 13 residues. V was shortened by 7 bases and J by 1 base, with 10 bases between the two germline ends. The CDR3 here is CASDSGGTDTQYF. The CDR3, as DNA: TGCGCCAGCGACAGCGGAGGCACAGATACGCAGTATTTT.

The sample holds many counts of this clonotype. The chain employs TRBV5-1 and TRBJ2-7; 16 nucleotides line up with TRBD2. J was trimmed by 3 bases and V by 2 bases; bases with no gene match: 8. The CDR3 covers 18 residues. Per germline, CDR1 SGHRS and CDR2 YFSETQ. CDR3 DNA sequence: TGCGCCAGCAGCTTAATCGGGACTAGCGGGAGGGCCCACTACGAGCAGTACTTC. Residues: CASSLIGTSGRAHYEQYF.